The T cell receptor beta chain under discussion was sequenced for a study of T-cell reconstitution after alpha-beta-depleted transplantation in children. Study-wide results and caveats: The study traced high day-60 TCRbeta diversity in some patients to surviving recipient T cells and thymic progenitors.

The germline gives CDR1 SGDLS, CDR2 YYNGEE. With V trimmed by 4 bases and J by 4 bases, 6 bases remained unmatched. CDR3 size: 14 residues. This clonotype showed up just a few times. The antigen is undetermined. Molecular barcoding with unique molecular identifiers was used for the TCRbeta library. TCRdb independently ran MiXCR on the PCR reads; one entry per CDR3 protein. The sample has about 980,000 distinct CDR3 sequences, about 29% seen once. The sequences come from PBMCs, mostly from graft donor cells, collected 360 days after TCRalphabeta/CD19-depleted stem cell transplant. The clonotype was recovered from a boy younger than two who had a stem cell transplant for SCID, so the T cells may come from the graft donor. The rearrangement joins TRBV9 to TRBJ2-5; 8 bases are shared with TRBD1. The CDR3 bases are TGTGCCAGCAGCCCAGGGGGCTATCGAGAGACCCAGTACTTC. This codes for CASSPGGYRETQYF.